The next 26 T cell receptor beta chains were all read from a single sample in a study of cytomegalovirus exposure and HLA in healthy donors (dated by TCRdb to 2017 to 2019). Library preparation was by the immunoSEQ multiplex PCR assay. A mixture of 60 forward primers for TCR Vbeta segments and 13 reverse primers for TCR Jbeta segments was used in the multiplex PCR. TCRdb stores this immuneACCESS table with in-frame sequences only. Part of the clones is absent; in the studies checked, under half of the shortfall reflects unresolved V genes, and no reason is known for the rest. The table for this sample lists about 180,000 clones; around 80% of them were counted only once. 5.7% of the sample lies in the top ten. Sequencing used PBMCs. These receptors were taken from a man in his forties or fifties in good health and CMV-seronegative.

The V gene is TRBV4-1, the J gene TRBJ1-4; 9 positions agree with TRBD1. Germline lookup yields CDR1 MGHRA and CDR2 YSYEKL. The CDR3 has 15 amino acids. V shed 2 bases, J shed 8 bases, and the junction held 6 bases outside the gene matches. CDR3 sequence reads: CASSQTGTGREKLFF. CDR3 sequence (DNA): TGCGCCAGCAGCCAAACCGGGACAGGGAGGGAAAAACTGTTTTTT.

A few counts support this clone. The V call is TRBV4-1, the J call TRBJ1-5; no clear D. Germline-derived CDR1 and CDR2 are MGHRA and YSYEKL. The CDR3 spans 15 residues. V was cut by 0 bases and J by 7 bases, with 13 bases left in between. The CDR3 here is CASSQDSIRNQPQHF. DNA for the CDR3: TGCGCCAGCAGCCAAGATAGTATCCGTAACCAGCCCCAGCATTTT.

The chain carries TRBV4-1 and TRBJ2-7, with D perhaps TRBD1 (5 bases). The V gene's germline CDR1 is MGHRA and CDR2 YSYEKL. Trimming took 0 bases from V and 0 from J, leaving 9 bases between them. This CDR3 spans 15 amino acids. This CDR3 is CASSQEKDTSYEQYF. DNA for the CDR3: TGCGCCAGCAGCCAAGAAAAGGACACCTCCTACGAGCAGTACTTC.

This clone was seen more than once but under ten times. This chain uses TRBV5-1 with TRBJ2-3, with 8 bases matching TRBD1. Germline values: CDR1 SGHRS, CDR2 YFSETQ. The CDR3 sequence is 16 residues long. V was pared by 3 bases and J by 5 bases, with 11 bases of the junction left unmatched. CDR3 residues: CASSYEGRGRGDTQYF. For the CDR3, the DNA is TGCGCCAGCAGCTACGAAGGCAGGGGGCGCGGAGATACGCAGTATTTT.

The rearrangement uses TRBV29-1 and TRBJ1-1; perhaps TRBD1 as D (5 bases). The germline CDR1 and CDR2 sequences are SQVTM and ANQGSEA. CDR3 length: 13 amino acids. Trimming cost V 6 bases and J 0 bases, with 11 bases left between them. CDR3 nucleotide sequence: TGCAGCGTGGCGGGGCCATTGAACACTGAAGCTTTCTTT. This gives the protein CSVAGPLNTEAFF. Full variable domain (rest looked up from reference TRBV29-1 and TRBJ1-1): SAVISQKPSRDICQRGTSLTIQCQVDSQVTMMFWYRQQPGQSLTLIATANQGSEATYESGFVIDKFPISRPNLTFSTLTVSNMSPEDSSIYLCSVAGPLNTEAFFGQGTRLTVV.

The chain carries TRBV5-1 and TRBJ2-1; D may be TRBD2 (6 bases). The V gene lost 0 bases and the J gene lost 3 bases, with 13 bases spanning the gap. Germline assignment: CDR1 SGHRS and CDR2 YFSETQ. The CDR3 is 16 amino acids. CDR3 sequence reads: CASSLAGAGSYNEQFF. In DNA, the CDR3 is TGCGCCAGCAGCTTGGCCGGGGCGGGAAGCTACAATGAGCAGTTCTTC.

This chain joins TRBV5-1 and TRBJ2-5; D remains unclear. Gene TRBJ2-7 matches the end of the DNA better, so the J call may be wrong. Germline V CDR1 and CDR2: SGHRS, YFSETQ. This CDR3 has 14 amino acids. The CDR3 protein is CASSPTLLSYEQYF. The CDR3 DNA follows: TGCGCCAGCAGCCCGACTCTCCTCTCCTACGAGCAGTACTTC.

The chain couples TRBV11-2 to TRBJ2-2, with D tentatively TRBD2 (5 bases). Germline-derived CDR1 and CDR2 are SGHAT and FQNNGV. This CDR3 has 15 amino acids. V was trimmed by 5 bases and J by 1 base, leaving 11 bases between them. CDR3 DNA: TGTGCCAGCAGCCCGGGGTGGGGGAACACCGGGGAGCTGTTTTTT. It translates to CASSPGWGNTGELFF.

The V and J genes are TRBV27 and TRBJ2-3, with 10 positions matching TRBD2. CDR3 length equals 15 residues. Germline V gives CDR1 MNHEY, CDR2 SMNVEV (reference sequence). V was clipped by 5 bases and J by 0 bases; unmatched bases: 2. DNA for the CDR3: TGTGCCAGCAGTCCGGGACTAGCGAGCACAGATACGCAGTATTTT. This gives the protein CASSPGLASTDTQYF.

The rearrangement uses TRBV5-6 and TRBJ2-7, with D perhaps TRBD2 (5 bases). The CDR3 extends over 15 amino acids. Deletions cut 1 base from V and 6 bases from J, with 17 bases between. Germline lookup yields CDR1 SGHDT and CDR2 YYEEEE. The CDR3, as DNA: TGTGCCAGCAGCTTGACTGGAGGTACTTACCTCGAGCAGTACTTC. Protein sequence: CASSLTGGTYLEQYF.

This clone is a singleton in its sample. This chain connects TRBV5-6 to TRBJ2-1, with 9 nucleotides matching TRBD1. With V trimmed by 2 bases and J by 5 bases, 2 bases remained unmatched. This CDR3 has 14 residues. Germline CDR1 SGHDT, CDR2 YYEEEE. CDR3 nucleotides: TGTGCCAGCAGCTTTAGGACAGGGGACAATGAGCAGTTCTTC. Translation gives CASSFRTGDNEQFF.

The chain links TRBV4-3 to TRBJ2-5, with 7 bases aligning to TRBD2. V lost 4 bases and J lost 5; bases outside the gene matches: 13. CDR3 length: 16 amino acids. CDR1 is LGHNA and CDR2 is YSLEER in the germline V gene. CDR3 in DNA: TGCGCCAGCAGCCGCCGGTGGGGGGGGTCCGGGGAGACCCAGTACTTC. This encodes CASSRRWGGSGETQYF.

V gene TRBV2 combines with J gene TRBJ2-7; 7 bases fit TRBD1. Germline CDR1 reads SNHLY; CDR2 reads FYNNEI. The CDR3 runs 13 residues. The junction had 8 bases not matched to a gene; V was cut back by 8 bases and J by 4 bases. CDR3 residues: CASADRASYEQYF. The CDR3 DNA follows: TGTGCCAGCGCCGACAGGGCCAGTTACGAGCAGTACTTC.

The rearrangement links TRBV6-5 to TRBJ2-1; a weak D match, TRBD1 (6 bases). The CDR3 has 14 amino acids. The V end was cut by 2 bases, the J end by 4 bases, with 9 bases between. CDR1 is MNHEY, CDR2 SVGAGI, per germline. The CDR3 reads CASSYVGQYNEQFF. DNA of the CDR3: TGTGCCAGCAGTTACGTCGGACAGTACAATGAGCAGTTCTTC.

This chain joins TRBV6-1 and TRBJ2-1; 8 bases are a match to TRBD1. The germline V gene has CDR1 MNHNS and CDR2 SASEGT. This CDR3 is built from 15 residues. V lost 1 base to trimming and J lost 5 bases; unmatched junction nucleotides: 4. The chain's CDR3 is CASSEEADRDNEQFF. In nucleotides, the CDR3 is TGTGCCAGCAGTGAAGAGGCGGACAGGGACAATGAGCAGTTCTTC.

The chain joins TRBV6-5 to TRBJ1-2; possibly TRBD1 for D (5 bases). The ends were cut back, 2 bases at V and 4 bases at J, with 11 bases in the middle. The germline gives CDR1 MNHEY, CDR2 SVGAGI. The CDR3 runs 14 residues. The CDR3 spells CASSYGRDGYGYTF. CDR3 sequence (DNA): TGTGCCAGCAGTTACGGGAGGGACGGCTATGGCTACACCTTC.

The chain uses TRBV19 and TRBJ1-2; 8 bases align to TRBD1. CDR1 and CDR2 from the germline V gene are LNHDA and SQIVND (reference sequence). The CDR3 has 16 residues. V shed 1 base, J shed 8 bases, and the junction held 12 bases outside the gene matches. The chain's CDR3 is CASSIAVTGALWGYTF. DNA for the CDR3: TGTGCCAGTAGTATAGCTGTGACAGGGGCCCTATGGGGCTACACCTTC.

This sequence joins TRBV5-1 and TRBJ2-1; tentatively, D is TRBD1 (5 bases). Germline CDR1 is SGHRS and CDR2 is YFSETQ. The CDR3 has 15 amino acids. V lost 4 bases and J 0 bases, leaving 11 bases between the germline ends. CDR3 sequence: CASSADTTSYNEQFF. In nucleotides, the CDR3 is TGCGCCAGCAGCGCGGACACGACCTCCTACAATGAGCAGTTCTTC.

The chain is built from TRBV5-1 and TRBJ2-7, with 16 bases that match TRBD2. CDR3 size: 17 residues. Per germline, CDR1 SGHRS and CDR2 YFSETQ. V shed 4 bases, J shed 4 bases, and the junction held 8 bases outside the gene matches. In DNA form, the CDR3 reads TGCGCCAGCAGCGGGGGACTAGCGGGAGGGCCGGGGTACGAGCAGTACTTC. Amino acid sequence: CASSGGLAGGPGYEQYF.

The J gene is TRBJ2-1, the V gene TRBV23-1; 9 bases agree with TRBD2. TRBV23-1 is an ORF, and what it does is uncertain. The CDR3 extends over 17 amino acids. Germline trimming cut 3 bases from V and 4 bases from J; bases unmatched to any gene: 10. Here the CDR3 reads CASSQPLRTSVYNEQFF. DNA of the CDR3: TGCGCCAGCAGTCAGCCCCTCCGGACTAGCGTATACAATGAGCAGTTCTTC.

The chain carries TRBV5-4 and TRBJ2-7, with a weak D call TRBD1 (6 bases). Germline V gives CDR1 SGHNT, CDR2 YYREEE (reference sequence). Trimming left V 4 bases short and J 2 bases short, with 16 bases between. There are 15 residues in the CDR3. CDR3 DNA: TGTGCCAGCAGCGAAGACAGGTCCTCAGCCTACGAGCAGTACTTC. Its protein is CASSEDRSSAYEQYF.

The J gene is TRBJ2-5, the V gene TRBV9, with a tentative D call TRBD1 (6 bases). V was pared by 0 bases and J by 5 bases, with 14 bases between. Germline V gene lookup returns CDR1 SGDLS and CDR2 YYNGEE. The CDR3 spans 15 residues. The CDR3 coding sequence is TGTGCCAGCAGCGTAGGTACAGGGCAAGGGGAGACCCAGTACTTC. Protein sequence: CASSVGTGQGETQYF.

The chain carries TRBV7-2 and TRBJ2-3, with D tentatively TRBD1 (6 bases). Germline CDR1 SGHTA, CDR2 FQGNSA. Between the trimmed V and J ends, which lost 5 bases and 2 bases, there was a span of 17 bases. The CDR3 has 16 residues. The CDR3: CASSQGQKSLTDTQYF. The CDR3 nucleotides are TGTGCCAGCAGCCAAGGACAGAAAAGTCTCACAGATACGCAGTATTTT.

This clone was seen more than once but under ten times. Different DNA sequences within this sample yield the same CDR3. This chain links TRBV18 with TRBJ2-7; tentatively, D is TRBD1 (6 bases). Germline CDR1 reads KGHSH; CDR2 reads LQKENI. The CDR3 runs to 14 residues. V gave up 3 bases and J gave up 0 bases, with 9 bases separating them. The CDR3 region is CASSPDRSSYEQYF. The CDR3, as DNA: TGTGCCAGCTCACCCGACAGGAGCTCCTACGAGCAGTACTTC. Full variable domain (rest looked up from reference TRBV18 and TRBJ2-7): NAGVMQNPRHLVRRRGQEARLRCSPMKGHSHVYWYRQLPEEGLKFMVYLQKENIIDESGMPKERFSAEFPKEGPSILRIQQVVRGDSAAYFCASSPDRSSYEQYFGPGTRLTVT.

The rearrangement links TRBV13 to TRBJ2-1; 9 bases are a match to TRBD1. CDR1 and CDR2 (germline): PRHDT, FYEKMQ (reference sequence). This CDR3 comprises 15 residues. The V segment lost 3 bases and the J segment 1 base; nucleotides outside the gene matches: 1. The CDR3 reads CASSFGTGSYNEQFF. CDR3 in DNA: TGTGCCAGCAGCTTTGGGACAGGGTCCTACAATGAGCAGTTCTTC. The complete variable domain, with remaining parts taken from reference TRBV13 and TRBJ2-1, reads AAGVIQSPRHLIKEKRETATLKCYPIPRHDTVYWYQQGPGQDPQFLISFYEKMQSDKGSIPDRFSAQQFSDYHSELNMSSLELGDSALYFCASSFGTGSYNEQFFGPGTRLTVL.

The chain employs TRBV7-9 and TRBJ1-1, with 7 bases fitting TRBD1. Losses at the gene ends were 7 bases for V and 0 bases for J; bases not matched to a gene: 8. The CDR3 has 15 residues. Germline CDR1 and CDR2: SEHNR and FQNEAQ (reference sequence). The CDR3 loop is CASNEQGPLNTEAFF. CDR3 coding DNA: TGTGCCAGCAACGAACAGGGGCCCCTGAACACTGAAGCTTTCTTT.